A single sample gave rise to the 31 T cell receptor beta chains below, sequenced in a study of OX40 agonist ivuxolimab in advanced cancers. The repertoire was sequenced with immunoSEQ multiplex PCR; TCRdb's copy has only in-frame clones and lacks some. The table has 36,000 or so clones, approximately 80% seen once. The sequencing used CD4+ or CD8+ T cells sorted from blood, collected in a trial of the OX40 agonist ivuxolimab. These receptors all stem from an adult with an advanced solid tumor such as melanoma, head and neck, liver or kidney cancer.

V and J are TRBV15 and TRBJ1-1, with D uncertain. The V end lost 0 bases, the J end lost 3 bases, and 11 bases lay between the germline ends. Germline CDR1 and CDR2: LNHNV and YYDKDF (reference sequence). The CDR3 runs to 15 residues. The CDR3 DNA follows: TGTGCCACCAGCAGAGATCGAGGGCGGGACACTGAAGCTTTCTTT. This sequence encodes CATSRDRGRDTEAFF.

CDR3 in DNA: TGTGCCAGCAGCTTGGCCCTTTGGACTGAAGCTTTCTTT. Encoded protein: CASSLALWTEAFF. The chain combines TRBV11-2 with TRBJ1-1; D is uncertain. There are 13 residues in the CDR3. Germline V lookup: CDR1 SGHAT, CDR2 FQNNGV. V lost 3 bases and J lost 5, with 10 bases in between.

This chain joins TRBV7-9 and TRBJ2-5, with D tentatively TRBD1 (6 bases). The tail of the sequence fits TRBJ2-7 better, so the J call may be wrong. The CDR3 has 13 amino acids. Germline V gene sequence: CDR1 SEHNR, CDR2 FQNEAQ (reference sequence). Written as DNA, the CDR3 is TGTGCCACCATAGGACAGACGATTTACGAGCAGTACTTC. The encoded protein is CATIGQTIYEQYF.

The genes are TRBV5-1 and TRBJ2-7, with D hard to call. This CDR3 spans 13 amino acids. Trimming shortened V by 2 bases and J by 4 bases, and 10 bases separated the two germline ends. The V gene's germline CDR1 is SGHRS and CDR2 YFSETQ. This chain's CDR3 is CASSFDPFYEQYF. The CDR3, as DNA: TGCGCCAGCAGCTTCGACCCTTTTTACGAGCAGTACTTC.

The rearrangement uses TRBV2 and TRBJ2-2; unclear D gene. The V gene's germline CDR1 is SNHLY and CDR2 FYNNEI. The length of the CDR3 is 13 residues. Trimming removed 7 bases from V and 3 bases from J, with 9 bases in between. The CDR3 DNA sequence: TGTGCCAGCACAGAGGATGACACCGGGGAGCTGTTTTTT. Encoded protein: CASTEDDTGELFF.

The chain is built from TRBV28 and TRBJ2-7; D may be TRBD1 (5 bases). The germline V gene has CDR1 MDHEN and CDR2 SYDVKM. The V end lost 5 bases, the J end lost 5 bases, and 16 bases lay between the germline ends. This CDR3 has 14 amino acids. The CDR3 DNA reads as TGTGCCAGCAGTGCCCAGGGTCGGGCTGACGAGCAGTACTTC. The encoded protein is CASSAQGRADEQYF.

V gene TRBV7-9 combines with J gene TRBJ2-2; 12 nucleotides agree with TRBD2. The germline V gene encodes CDR1 SEHNR and CDR2 FQNEAQ (reference sequence). The junction had 4 bases not matched to a gene; V was cut back by 4 bases and J by 7 bases. The CDR3 has 15 amino acids. CDR3 residues: CASSSTSGSVGELFF. For the CDR3, the DNA is TGTGCCAGCAGCTCGACTAGCGGGAGTGTCGGGGAGCTGTTTTTT. Full variable domain (missing parts from reference TRBV7-9 and TRBJ2-2): DTGVSQNPRHKITKRGQNVTFRCDPISEHNRLYWYRQTLGQGPEFLTYFQNEAQLEKSRLLSDRFSAERPKGSFSTLEIQRTEQGDSAMYLCASSSTSGSVGELFFGEGSRLTVL.

V and J are TRBV28 and TRBJ1-2, with unresolved D. V was pared by 6 bases and J by 3 bases, with 11 bases between. The CDR3 has 13 residues. CDR1 and CDR2 from the germline V gene are MDHEN and SYDVKM. CDR3 sequence reads: CASSLGWDYGYTF. The CDR3 region has the DNA TGTGCCAGCAGCCTCGGGTGGGACTATGGCTACACCTTC.

The chain combines TRBV10-2 with TRBJ2-7, with TRBD2 as a possible D gene (6 bases). This CDR3 comprises 15 residues. CDR1 and CDR2 (germline): WSHSY, SAAADI. V lost 0 bases to trimming and J lost 6 bases, with 15 bases between them. The CDR3 here is CASSESEGHGVEQYF. As DNA, the CDR3 is TGCGCCAGCAGTGAGTCGGAGGGGCACGGGGTCGAGCAGTACTTC.

V usage is TRBV9 and J usage is TRBJ1-2; 9 nucleotides align to TRBD1. J lost 8 bases, V lost 0 bases, and 20 bases had no gene match. This CDR3 has 19 amino acids. In germline, CDR1 is SGDLS, CDR2 YYNGEE. Written as DNA, the CDR3 is TGTGCCAGCAGCGTAGACCTGGGACAGGGCGCTTCTAACTATGGCGGCTACACCTTC. It codes for CASSVDLGQGASNYGGYTF.

The rearrangement links TRBV28 to TRBJ2-7; 9 nucleotides align to TRBD2. Trimming at V came to 5 bases and at J to 7 bases, leaving 12 bases not matched to a gene. CDR1 and CDR2 from the germline V gene are MDHEN and SYDVKM. The CDR3 covers 15 residues. The CDR3 bases are TGTGCCAGCAGTCCGGCTAGCGGGATGCCGGGGGAGCAGTACTTC. It specifies CASSPASGMPGEQYF.

This sequence joins TRBV27 and TRBJ1-2, with 9 nucleotides matching TRBD1. The germline V gene encodes CDR1 MNHEY and CDR2 SMNVEV (reference sequence). J was trimmed by 4 bases and V by 8 bases; bases with no gene match: 5. The CDR3 loop spans 13 amino acids. This CDR3 reads CASRPGQGYGYTF. The CDR3 region has the DNA TGTGCCAGCCGCCCGGGACAGGGCTATGGCTACACCTTC.

This chain connects TRBV11-2 to TRBJ2-7; 8 nucleotides align to TRBD2. The CDR3 runs 14 residues. Germline CDR1 reads SGHAT; CDR2 reads FQNNGV. V shed 5 bases, J shed 5 bases, and the junction held 8 bases outside the gene matches. The DNA of the CDR3 is TGTGCCAGCAGCCCCGCAGGGCGGGGGGACGAGCAGTACTTC. Its protein product is CASSPAGRGDEQYF.

The sample holds one count of this clone. V and J are TRBV6-5 and TRBJ1-2, with a tentative D call TRBD1 (6 bases). V gave up 0 bases and J gave up 3 bases, with 8 bases separating them. The CDR3 extends over 14 amino acids. Germline V gene data show CDR1 as MNHEY and CDR2 as SVGAGI. The CDR3 DNA sequence: TGTGCCAGCAGTTACTCGGGGACACACTATGGCTACACCTTC. Translated, it gives CASSYSGTHYGYTF.

In its sample, this clone was seen a few times. This chain joins TRBV19 and TRBJ1-2, with D tentatively TRBD1 (6 bases). Germline V gene sequence: CDR1 LNHDA, CDR2 SQIVND (reference sequence). V shed 10 bases and J shed 2 bases, with 20 bases lying between them. There are 15 residues in the CDR3. The CDR3 DNA reads TGTGCCACCACACAGGGCCCCAACGTAAACTATGGCTACACCTTC. Encoded protein: CATTQGPNVNYGYTF.

This clone came up a few times. One end of the junction is discordant with germline, which a read error may explain. The CDR3 here is CASSLGPLHPIF. DNA of the CDR3: TGTGCCAGCAGCTTAGGCCCTCTCCACCCAATCTTC. V gene TRBV11-2 combines with J gene TRBJ2-1; no reliable D call. Germline V gene lookup returns CDR1 SGHAT and CDR2 FQNNGV. The CDR3 extends over 12 amino acids.

The CDR3 loop is CASSGTGGLTGELFF. The CDR3 DNA sequence: TGCGCCAGCAGTGGGACAGGGGGCCTAACCGGGGAGCTGTTTTTT. The chain recombines TRBV10-2 with TRBJ2-2; the match to TRBD1 covers 11 bases. The CDR3 loop spans 15 amino acids. V trimming: 4 bases; J trimming: 5 bases; junction bases outside the gene matches: 3. CDR1 and CDR2 from the germline V gene are WSHSY and SAAADI.

This chain joins TRBV27 and TRBJ1-2; TRBD1 might be the D (6 bases). The ends were cut back, 8 bases at V and 4 bases at J, with 20 bases in the middle. The CDR3 consists of 15 residues. Germline V gene lookup returns CDR1 MNHEY and CDR2 SMNVEV (reference sequence). For the CDR3, the DNA is TGTGCCAGCGGCATTACTGGGGGGCTGGGCTATGGCTACACCTTC. It codes for CASGITGGLGYGYTF.

The sample holds one count of this clone. The genes are TRBV6-5 and TRBJ2-7; tentatively, D is TRBD1 (5 bases). Germline-derived CDR1 and CDR2 are MNHEY and SVGAGI. The CDR3 runs 13 residues. V was shortened by 2 bases and J by 7 bases, with 12 bases between the two germline ends. CDR3 loop: CASSYPGWREQYF. DNA for the CDR3: TGTGCCAGCAGTTACCCAGGGTGGCGGGAGCAGTACTTC.

The V gene is TRBV28, the J gene TRBJ1-6; no clear D. V was trimmed by 2 bases and J by 0 bases, leaving 17 bases between them. This CDR3 spans 19 amino acids. Germline V gives CDR1 MDHEN, CDR2 SYDVKM. The DNA for the CDR3 is TGTGCCAGCAGTTTAAAATTACGGTCCAGGAGCTCCTATAATTCACCCCTCCACTTT. Residues: CASSLKLRSRSSYNSPLHF.

The CDR3 coding sequence is TGTGCCAGCAGTGAATGGGGGGGCGGTCAGCCCCAGCATTTT. Its protein is CASSEWGGGQPQHF. The chain combines TRBV6-1 with TRBJ1-5; D might be TRBD1 (6 bases). The V and J ends lost 2 bases and 6 bases respectively, with 11 bases between them. CDR3 length equals 14 residues. CDR1 is MNHNS and CDR2 is SASEGT in the germline V gene.

The rearrangement links TRBV9 to TRBJ2-3, with a possible D match to TRBD1 (7 bases). Germline V gene lookup returns CDR1 SGDLS and CDR2 YYNGEE. The CDR3 loop spans 17 amino acids. Trimming left V 3 bases short and J 2 bases short, with 19 bases between. CDR3 coding DNA: TGTGCCAGCAGCGATTCATCGACAGGGAGGTTCACAGATACGCAGTATTTT. It is translated as CASSDSSTGRFTDTQYF.

The chain is built from TRBV19 and TRBJ1-1, with D unclear. The CDR3 runs to 12 residues. V was cut by 5 bases and J by 4 bases, with 8 bases left in between. The germline V gene encodes CDR1 LNHDA and CDR2 SQIVND (reference sequence). The CDR3 bases are TGTGCCAGTAGTGATGGATTCACTGAAGCTTTCTTT. Translating it yields CASSDGFTEAFF. The full variable domain, its missing parts supplied by reference TRBV19 and TRBJ1-1, is DGGITQSPKYLFRKEGQNVTLSCEQNLNHDAMYWYRQDPGQGLRLIYYSQIVNDFQKGDIAEGYSVSREKKESFPLTVTSAQKNPTAFYLCASSDGFTEAFFGQGTRLTVV.

The gene calls are TRBV4-3 and TRBJ2-2; D is ambiguous. The CDR3 extends over 16 amino acids. V was pared by 0 bases and J by 0 bases, with 8 bases between. Germline CDR1 reads LGHNA; CDR2 reads YSLEER. This CDR3 is CASSQDGGTNTGELFF. CDR3 DNA sequence: TGCGCCAGCAGCCAAGATGGCGGAACGAACACCGGGGAGCTGTTTTTT.

J is TRBJ2-7 and V is TRBV28, with 7 bases aligning to TRBD1. CDR3 size: 17 residues. CDR1 and CDR2 from the germline V gene are MDHEN and SYDVKM. The trim removed 1 base at V and 2 bases at J, leaving 11 bases unmatched. CDR3 DNA sequence: TGTGCCAGCAGTTTATCCCTGGGGGACAGTACCACCTACGAGCAGTACTTC. It yields the protein CASSLSLGDSTTYEQYF.

The chain recombines TRBV5-4 with TRBJ2-7, with D possibly being TRBD2 (6 bases). The CDR3 runs to 15 residues. The germline gives CDR1 SGHNT, CDR2 YYREEE (reference sequence). The V gene lost 4 bases and the J gene lost 0 bases, with 14 bases spanning the gap. CDR3 sequence reads: CASSDGGLTSYEQYF. CDR3 bases: TGTGCCAGCAGCGATGGAGGGCTTACCTCCTACGAGCAGTACTTC.

V gene TRBV5-1 combines with J gene TRBJ1-2, with D possibly being TRBD1 (6 bases). V was cut by 4 bases and J by 3 bases, with 13 bases left in between. Germline V CDR1 and CDR2: SGHRS, YFSETQ. The CDR3 is made up of 14 amino acids. CDR3 DNA: TGCGCCAGCAGCCCGGAACAGGGTTACTATGGCTACACCTTC. It codes for CASSPEQGYYGYTF.

This clone was found once. The chain recombines TRBV15 with TRBJ2-7; D is unclear. The CDR3 totals 14 residues. The V end lost 5 bases, the J end lost 0 bases, and 11 bases lay between the germline ends. The germline gives CDR1 LNHNV, CDR2 YYDKDF (reference sequence). The chain's CDR3 is CATSRPGSSYEQYF. The CDR3, as DNA: TGTGCCACCAGCCGCCCTGGCAGCTCCTACGAGCAGTACTTC.

Judged by abundance, this clone is medium-sized (0.01 to 0.1%). This rearrangement joins TRBV27 to TRBJ2-2; D is unclear. Germline-derived CDR1 and CDR2 are MNHEY and SMNVEV (reference sequence). Trimming removed 4 bases from V and 8 bases from J, with 11 bases in between. This CDR3 is built from 13 residues. The CDR3 DNA is TGTGCCAGCAGTTCAGGTTGGGGTGGGGAGCTGTTTTTT. Protein sequence: CASSSGWGGELFF.

This clone was counted a single time. The chain combines TRBV5-4 with TRBJ2-7, with 10 bases fitting TRBD1. CDR3 length equals 16 residues. Germline-derived CDR1 and CDR2 are SGHNT and YYREEE (reference sequence). The V segment lost 5 bases and the J segment 0 bases; nucleotides outside the gene matches: 8. The chain's CDR3 is CASSFGQGVSSYEQYF. CDR3 in DNA: TGTGCCAGCAGTTTCGGACAGGGGGTCAGCTCCTACGAGCAGTACTTC.

The chain has TRBV6-1 and TRBJ1-4; a weak D match, TRBD1 (5 bases). CDR3 length equals 14 residues. V lost 7 bases to trimming and J lost 13 bases, with 22 bases between them. Germline loops: CDR1 MNHNS, CDR2 SASEGT. CDR3 sequence (DNA): TGTGCCAGCACCCCTATGTATGTGGGGCCCGGACTGTTTTTT. Translated, it gives CASTPMYVGPGLFF.